The next 30 T cell receptor beta chains were all read from a single sample in a study of cytomegalovirus exposure and HLA in healthy donors. PCR used 60 Vbeta primers and 13 Jbeta primers. Produced via immunoSEQ multiplex PCR; TCRdb's table is partial and in-frame only. Found here are some 160,000 clones, around three quarters of them singletons; the top ten hold about 1.8%. Sequenced material: PBMCs. The source of these receptors is a middle-aged woman in good health and CMV-seronegative.

In DNA, the CDR3 is TGCGCCAGCAGCCAGAAGGAGCGGGCGGAAACTAGCACAGATACGCAGTATTTT. Translating gives CASSQKERAETSTDTQYF. The chain carries TRBV4-1 and TRBJ2-3; weak D call: TRBD2 (6 bases). This CDR3 has 18 amino acids. Germline V lookup: CDR1 MGHRA, CDR2 YSYEKL. Trimming left V 3 bases short and J 0 bases short, with 19 bases between.

This clone came up once. This chain links TRBV11-2 with TRBJ2-1; possibly TRBD2 for D (5 bases). The germline V and J ends were trimmed by 5 bases and 4 bases, with 21 bases remaining between them. CDR1 is SGHAT, CDR2 FQNNGV, per germline. The length of the CDR3 is 17 residues. The CDR3: CASSRNGGVWEYNEQFF. As DNA, the CDR3 is TGTGCCAGCAGCCGAAACGGCGGAGTATGGGAGTACAATGAGCAGTTCTTC.

The chain links TRBV7-6 to TRBJ2-7, with 9 bases that match TRBD1. After removal of 1 base from V and 12 bases from J, the junction contained 10 bases not matched to a gene. CDR1 is SGHVS and CDR2 is FNYEAQ in the germline V gene. CDR3 length equals 14 residues. CDR3 amino acids: CASSLGTGAVVLYF. CDR3 nucleotides: TGTGCCAGCAGCTTAGGGACAGGGGCGGTTGTCCTGTACTTC.

For this clone: Other DNA sequences in this sample translate to the same CDR3. The J gene is TRBJ1-5, the V gene TRBV28, with TRBD1 as a possible D gene (5 bases). Germline loops: CDR1 MDHEN, CDR2 SYDVKM. Trimming removed 3 bases at V and 7 bases at J, with 10 bases between. This CDR3 has 13 residues. Here the CDR3 DNA reads TGTGCCAGCAGTTTCGGGGGATCGCAGCCCCAGCATTTT. Amino acids: CASSFGGSQPQHF. The full variable domain, with the rest looked up from reference TRBV28 and TRBJ1-5, is DVKVTQSSRYLVKRTGEKVFLECVQDMDHENMFWYRQDPGLGLRLIYFSYDVKMKEKGDIPEGYSVSREKKERFSLILESASTNQTSMYLCASSFGGSQPQHFGDGTRLSIL.

The rearrangement joins TRBV19 to TRBJ1-5; no reliable D call. Germline assignment: CDR1 LNHDA and CDR2 SQIVND (reference sequence). The length of the CDR3 is 13 residues. Trimming removed 9 bases from V and 2 bases from J, with 11 bases in between. DNA of the CDR3: TGTGCCAGCAGTGAAACAGGCAATCAGCCCCAGCATTTT. As protein: CASSETGNQPQHF.

This chain uses TRBV11-2 with TRBJ1-1, with TRBD1 as a possible D gene (5 bases). This CDR3 has 14 amino acids. In germline, CDR1 is SGHAT, CDR2 FQNNGV. V was pared by 4 bases and J by 0 bases, with 9 bases between. CDR3 loop: CASSWGRLNTEAFF. The CDR3 region has the DNA TGTGCCAGCAGCTGGGGCAGACTGAACACTGAAGCTTTCTTT.

The V call is TRBV5-1, the J call TRBJ2-1; possibly TRBD1 for D (5 bases). CDR1 and CDR2 from the germline V gene are SGHRS and YFSETQ. This CDR3 region has 15 residues. Deletions cut 0 bases from V and 0 bases from J, with 7 bases between. CDR3: CASSLAGASYNEQFF. In DNA, the CDR3 is TGCGCCAGCAGCTTGGCTGGGGCCTCCTACAATGAGCAGTTCTTC.

Here the CDR3 DNA reads TGTGCCTGGAGTGTACGGGTCCAAGAGACCCAGTACTTC. This sequence encodes CAWSVRVQETQYF. The chain recombines TRBV30 with TRBJ2-5; D is undetermined. The CDR3 is made up of 13 amino acids. Germline assignment: CDR1 GTSNPN and CDR2 SVGIG (reference sequence). V dropped 0 bases and J dropped 1 base, with 6 bases sitting between them.

The table lists this clone with a few counts. The gene calls are TRBV19 and TRBJ1-5, with D hard to call. The CDR3 contains 15 residues. V was cut by 2 bases and J by 5 bases, with 13 bases left in between. CDR1 is LNHDA, CDR2 SQIVND, per germline (reference sequence). CDR3 sequence reads: CASSIRGQIHQPQHF. The CDR3 nucleotides read TGTGCCAGTAGTATAAGAGGCCAGATACATCAGCCCCAGCATTTT.

The genes are TRBV29-1 and TRBJ2-5; TRBD2 matches at 9 bases. After removal of 5 bases from V and 4 bases from J, the junction contained 2 bases not matched to a gene. CDR3 length equals 12 residues. CDR1 and CDR2 from the germline V gene are SQVTM and ANQGSEA. The CDR3 sequence: CSVLTSGETQYF. CDR3 nucleotide sequence: TGCAGCGTTTTGACTAGCGGAGAGACCCAGTACTTC.

The rearrangement links TRBV18 to TRBJ1-4; D might be TRBD1 (5 bases). Germline-derived CDR1 and CDR2 are KGHSH and LQKENI. Trimming took 6 bases from V and 8 from J, leaving 19 bases between them. CDR3 length: 15 residues. CDR3 bases: TGTGCCAGCTCGATTTACGGGGGTGGCCCAGAAAAACTGTTTTTT. This sequence encodes CASSIYGGGPEKLFF.

This rearrangement joins TRBV9 to TRBJ2-1; TRBD1 is a possible D gene (10 bases). Germline V gene data show CDR1 as SGDLS and CDR2 as YYNGEE. This CDR3 comprises 18 residues. V lost 4 bases and J lost 4, with 24 bases in between. CDR3 residues: CASSPRGGGQGFYNEQFF. DNA for the CDR3: TGTGCCAGCAGCCCACGCGGGGGGGGACAGGGGTTTTACAATGAGCAGTTCTTC.

V is TRBV2 and J is TRBJ2-5; 15 nucleotides line up with TRBD2. The CDR3 has 18 amino acids. Germline V gene sequence: CDR1 SNHLY, CDR2 FYNNEI. Trimming took 2 bases from V and 5 from J; bases not matched to a gene: 9. The CDR3 sequence: CASSEQGLAGGLRETQYF. In DNA, the CDR3 is TGTGCCAGCAGTGAACAGGGACTAGCGGGGGGCTTAAGGGAGACCCAGTACTTC.

The J gene is TRBJ1-6, the V gene TRBV6-1; D possibly corresponds to TRBD1 (5 bases). CDR1 MNHNS and CDR2 SASEGT come from the germline V gene. This CDR3 comprises 16 residues. V lost 4 bases to trimming and J lost 0 bases, with 10 bases between them. The CDR3 sequence: CASSVGGGSYNSPLHF. The CDR3 DNA follows: TGTGCCAGCAGTGTTGGGGGGGGCTCCTATAATTCACCCCTCCACTTT.

The chain recombines TRBV4-1 with TRBJ1-5; D remains unclear. V shed 4 bases and J shed 9 bases, with 10 bases lying between them. CDR1 is MGHRA, CDR2 YSYEKL, per germline. This CDR3 has 12 amino acids. The CDR3 protein is CASSRPAGPQHF. For the CDR3, the DNA is TGCGCCAGCAGCCGACCCGCGGGGCCCCAGCATTTT.

The J gene is TRBJ2-5, the V gene TRBV11-3; D possibly corresponds to TRBD2 (6 bases). Germline V gene sequence: CDR1 SGHNT, CDR2 YENEEA. Trimming removed 2 bases from V and 4 bases from J, with 8 bases in between. The CDR3 runs to 13 residues. CDR3: CASSLMGGETQYF. The CDR3 DNA reads TGTGCCAGCAGCTTAATGGGAGGAGAGACCCAGTACTTC.

The sample holds one count of this clone. This chain joins TRBV21-1 and TRBJ1-3; TRBD1 is the table's D call, not checked against the DNA. TRBV21-1 counts as a pseudogene. The CDR3 length is 16 residues. The CDR3 DNA reads TGTGCCAGCAGCACTCAGGGGGTCCCCCGGGGAAACACCATATATTTT. Protein product: CASSTQGVPRGNTIYF.

The chain has TRBV5-6 and TRBJ1-1, with TRBD1 matching 7 bases. This CDR3 comprises 12 residues. CDR1 and CDR2 (germline): SGHDT, YYEEEE. Unmatched junction bases numbered 3, after V lost 3 bases and J lost 7 bases. The CDR3, as DNA: TGTGCCAGCAGCTGGGGACAGCTTGAAGCTTTCTTT. Residues: CASSWGQLEAFF.

The chain recombines TRBV4-2 with TRBJ2-5; no definite D call. Germline values: CDR1 LGHNA, CDR2 YNFKEQ. The CDR3 is 12 residues long. V shed 1 base and J shed 6 bases, with 6 bases lying between them. For the CDR3, the DNA is TGTGCCAGCAGCCAAGGTATCCAGACCCAGTACTTC. Residues: CASSQGIQTQYF.

This chain uses TRBV7-9 with TRBJ2-7; the D gene is possibly TRBD1 (6 bases). Trimming left V 3 bases short and J 3 bases short, with 15 bases between. The CDR3 length is 15 residues. Germline V gene sequence: CDR1 SEHNR, CDR2 FQNEAQ (reference sequence). The CDR3 region has the DNA TGTGCCAGCAGCTTGGACAGCGCCCGGGACTACGAGCAGTACTTC. Protein: CASSLDSARDYEQYF.

The count of this clone is one. The J gene is TRBJ1-4, the V gene TRBV18; D unclear. The V end lost 5 bases, the J end lost 0 bases, and 13 bases lay between the germline ends. The germline gives CDR1 KGHSH, CDR2 LQKENI. The CDR3 has 16 amino acids. The CDR3 loop is CASSEKAAATNEKLFF. For the CDR3, the DNA is TGTGCCAGCTCAGAGAAAGCGGCTGCAACTAATGAAAAACTGTTTTTT.

The chain uses TRBV27 and TRBJ2-3; 9 bases are shared with TRBD2. V gave up 1 base and J gave up 0 bases; unmatched junction bases: 8. The V gene's germline CDR1 is MNHEY and CDR2 SMNVEV (reference sequence). This CDR3 is 18 amino acids long. CDR3 amino acids: CASSLWGSGGFSTDTQYF. In DNA, the CDR3 is TGTGCCAGCAGTTTATGGGGTAGCGGGGGCTTTAGCACAGATACGCAGTATTTT.

The J gene is TRBJ2-7, the V gene TRBV29-1; 11 bases map to TRBD1. CDR3 length: 14 amino acids. Germline trimming cut 2 bases from V and 6 bases from J; bases unmatched to any gene: 6. In germline, CDR1 is SQVTM, CDR2 ANQGSEA. The CDR3 reads CSVEQGTGGTEQYF. The CDR3 DNA sequence: TGCAGCGTTGAACAAGGGACAGGGGGGACCGAGCAGTACTTC.

The DNA for the CDR3 is TGTGCCAGCAGCTTAGCCAACGAGCAGTACTTC. It is translated as CASSLANEQYF. The chain carries TRBV7-9 and TRBJ2-7; no reliable D call. The germline CDR1 and CDR2 sequences are SEHNR and FQNEAQ (reference sequence). The CDR3 is 11 residues long. Trimming removed 0 bases at V and 5 bases at J, with 2 bases between.

V gene TRBV6-5 combines with J gene TRBJ2-7; 7 bases map to TRBD2. Germline-derived CDR1 and CDR2 are MNHEY and SVGAGI. V gave up 1 base and J gave up 2 bases; unmatched junction bases: 2. The CDR3 contains 14 residues. The CDR3: CASSYFRGAYEQYF. DNA for the CDR3: TGTGCCAGCAGTTACTTCCGGGGGGCCTACGAGCAGTACTTC.

In the case of this clone: One junction end does not reproduce the germline sequence, and a read error may be involved. Other DNA sequences in this specimen translate into the identical CDR3. The chain has TRBV13 and TRBJ1-4, with 7 bases lining up with TRBD1. The CDR3 has 16 residues. Germline V gives CDR1 PRHDT, CDR2 FYEKMQ (reference sequence). The CDR3 sequence: CASSQGATGTNEKLFF. In DNA, the CDR3 is TGTGCCAGCAGCCAAGGGGCGACAGGGACCAATGAAAAACTGTTTTTC.

CDR3 sequence reads: CASTSSYTEAFF. The CDR3 DNA reads TGTGCCAGCACCTCCTCGTACACTGAAGCTTTCTTT. The chain links TRBV28 to TRBJ1-1; D remains ambiguous. Germline CDR1 is MDHEN and CDR2 is SYDVKM. V gave up 7 bases and J gave up 3 bases, with 9 bases separating them. This CDR3 has 12 residues.

The rearrangement links TRBV21-1 to TRBJ2-2; the D call of TRBD2 is as the table states it, not checked on the DNA. TRBV21-1 is described as a pseudogene. The CDR3 totals 15 residues. The CDR3 sequence is CASPRSPEGPGELFF. The CDR3 DNA follows: TGTGCCAGCCCCAGATCCCCGGAGGGCCCCGGGGAGCTGTTTTTT.

This clone was observed a handful of times. This chain links TRBV30 with TRBJ2-7, with D possibly matching TRBD2 (5 bases). CDR3 length: 15 amino acids. Trimming cost V 0 bases and J 3 bases, with 15 bases left between them. Per germline, CDR1 GTSNPN and CDR2 SVGIG (reference sequence). The CDR3 bases are TGTGCCTGGAGTGTAATCTTTCCGGGGAACTACGAGCAGTACTTC. This translates into CAWSVIFPGNYEQYF.

The V and J genes are TRBV5-1 and TRBJ1-2; 12 bases align to TRBD1. CDR3 size: 17 residues. After removal of 4 bases from V and 2 bases from J, the junction contained 9 bases not matched to a gene. Germline-derived CDR1 and CDR2 are SGHRS and YFSETQ. The DNA for the CDR3 is TGCGCCAGCAGCCCCCAACCGGGGACAGGGGGCAACTATGGCTACACCTTC. This translates into CASSPQPGTGGNYGYTF.